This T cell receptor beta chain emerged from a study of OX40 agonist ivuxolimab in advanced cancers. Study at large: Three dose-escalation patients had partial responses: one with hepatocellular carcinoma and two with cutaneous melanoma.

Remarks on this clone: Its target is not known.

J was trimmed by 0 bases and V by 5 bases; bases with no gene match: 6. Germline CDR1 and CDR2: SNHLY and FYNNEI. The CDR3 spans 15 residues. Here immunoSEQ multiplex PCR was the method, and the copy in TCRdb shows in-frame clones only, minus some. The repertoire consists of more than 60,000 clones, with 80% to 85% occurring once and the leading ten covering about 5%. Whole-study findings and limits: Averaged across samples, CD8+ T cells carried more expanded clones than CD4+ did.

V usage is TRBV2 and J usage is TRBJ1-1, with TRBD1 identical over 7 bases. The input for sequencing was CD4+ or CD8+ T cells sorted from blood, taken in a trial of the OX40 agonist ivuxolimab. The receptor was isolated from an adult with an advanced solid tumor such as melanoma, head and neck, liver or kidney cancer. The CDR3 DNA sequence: TGTGCCAGCAGTCGGGACAGCTTAATGAACACTGAAGCTTTCTTT. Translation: CASSRDSLMNTEAFF.